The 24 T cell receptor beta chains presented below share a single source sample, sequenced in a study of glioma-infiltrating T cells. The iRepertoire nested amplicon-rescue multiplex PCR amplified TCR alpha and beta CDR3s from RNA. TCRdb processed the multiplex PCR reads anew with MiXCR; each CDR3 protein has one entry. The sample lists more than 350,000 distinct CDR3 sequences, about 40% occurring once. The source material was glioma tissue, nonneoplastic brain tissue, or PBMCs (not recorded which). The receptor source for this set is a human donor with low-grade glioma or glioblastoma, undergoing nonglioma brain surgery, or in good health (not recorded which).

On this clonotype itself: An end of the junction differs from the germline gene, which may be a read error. The CDR3 DNA follows: TGTGCCAGCCGAGCCAAGTCCTACCATGAGCAGTTCTTC. This translates into CASRAKSYHEQFF. This sequence joins TRBV2 and TRBJ2-1; D is unclear. The CDR3 runs to 13 residues. CDR1 and CDR2 from the germline V gene are SNHLY and FYNNEI.

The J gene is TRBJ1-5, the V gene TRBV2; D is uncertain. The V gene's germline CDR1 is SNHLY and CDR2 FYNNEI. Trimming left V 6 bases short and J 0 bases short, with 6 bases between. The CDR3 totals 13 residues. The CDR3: CASRGGSNQPQHF. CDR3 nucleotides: TGTGCCAGCAGGGGTGGTAGCAATCAGCCCCAGCATTTT. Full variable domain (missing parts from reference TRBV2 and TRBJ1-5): EPEVTQTPSHQVTQMGQEVILRCVPISNHLYFYWYRQILGQKVEFLVSFYNNEISEKSEIFDDQFSVERPDGSNFTLKIRSTKLEDSAMYFCASRGGSNQPQHFGDGTRLSIL.

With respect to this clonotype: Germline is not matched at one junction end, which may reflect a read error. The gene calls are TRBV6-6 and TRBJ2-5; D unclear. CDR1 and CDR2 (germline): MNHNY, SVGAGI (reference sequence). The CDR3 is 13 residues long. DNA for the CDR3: TGTGCCTGCAGCCGACAAGTCCAAGAGACCCAGTACTTC. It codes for CACSRQVQETQYF.

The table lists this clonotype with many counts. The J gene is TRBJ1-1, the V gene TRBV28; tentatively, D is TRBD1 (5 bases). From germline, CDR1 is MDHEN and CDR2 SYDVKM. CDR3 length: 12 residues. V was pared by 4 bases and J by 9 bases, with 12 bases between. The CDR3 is CASSSGTAKAFF. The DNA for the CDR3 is TGTGCCAGCAGTTCTGGGACGGCTAAAGCTTTCTTT.

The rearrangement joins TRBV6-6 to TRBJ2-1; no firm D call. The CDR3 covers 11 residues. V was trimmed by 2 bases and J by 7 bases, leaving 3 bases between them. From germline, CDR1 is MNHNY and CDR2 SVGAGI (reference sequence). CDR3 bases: TGTGCCAGCAGTTACAGGAATGAGCAGTTCTTC. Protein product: CASSYRNEQFF.

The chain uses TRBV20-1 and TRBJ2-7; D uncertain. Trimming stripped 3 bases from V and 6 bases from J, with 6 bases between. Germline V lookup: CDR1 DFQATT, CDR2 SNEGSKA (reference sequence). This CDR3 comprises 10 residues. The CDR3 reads CSASGAEQYF. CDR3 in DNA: TGCAGTGCTAGCGGAGCCGAGCAGTACTTC.

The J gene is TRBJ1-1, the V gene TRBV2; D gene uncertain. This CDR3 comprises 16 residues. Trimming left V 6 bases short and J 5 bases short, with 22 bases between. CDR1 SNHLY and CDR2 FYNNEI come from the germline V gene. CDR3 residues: CASRRGELNTRTEAFF. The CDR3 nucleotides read TGTGCCAGCAGGCGCGGAGAATTGAATACGAGGACTGAAGCTTTCTTT.

The CDR3 spells CSVLDTGELFF. The CDR3 bases are TGCAGCGTCCTAGACACCGGGGAGCTGTTTTTT. The rearrangement joins TRBV29-1 to TRBJ2-2, with D uncertain. This CDR3 has 11 residues. The germline V gene encodes CDR1 SQVTM and CDR2 ANQGSEA. V was trimmed by 6 bases and J by 3 bases, leaving 5 bases between them.

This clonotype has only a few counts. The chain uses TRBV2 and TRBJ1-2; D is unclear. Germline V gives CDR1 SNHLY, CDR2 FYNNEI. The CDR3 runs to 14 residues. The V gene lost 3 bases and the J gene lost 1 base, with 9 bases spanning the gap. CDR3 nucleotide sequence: TGTGCCAGCAGTGAGCTAGAAATTAACTATGGCTACACCTTC. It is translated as CASSELEINYGYTF. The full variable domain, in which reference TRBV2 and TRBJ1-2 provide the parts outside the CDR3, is EPEVTQTPSHQVTQMGQEVILRCVPISNHLYFYWYRQILGQKVEFLVSFYNNEISEKSEIFDDQFSVERPDGSNFTLKIRSTKLEDSAMYFCASSELEINYGYTFGSGTRLTVV.

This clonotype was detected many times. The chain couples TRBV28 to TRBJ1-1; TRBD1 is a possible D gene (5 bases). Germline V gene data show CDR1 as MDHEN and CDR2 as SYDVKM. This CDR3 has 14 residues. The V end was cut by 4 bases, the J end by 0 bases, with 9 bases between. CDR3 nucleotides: TGTGCCAGCAGTTGGGGCATTTTGAACACTGAAGCTTTCTTT. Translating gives CASSWGILNTEAFF.

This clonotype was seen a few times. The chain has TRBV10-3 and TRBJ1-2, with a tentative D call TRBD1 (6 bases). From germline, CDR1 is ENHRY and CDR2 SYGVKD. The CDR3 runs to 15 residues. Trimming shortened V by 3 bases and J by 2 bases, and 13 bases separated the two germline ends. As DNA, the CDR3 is TGTGCCATCAGTGAAGGGGGGCCCCAAAACTATGGCTACACCTTC. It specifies CAISEGGPQNYGYTF.

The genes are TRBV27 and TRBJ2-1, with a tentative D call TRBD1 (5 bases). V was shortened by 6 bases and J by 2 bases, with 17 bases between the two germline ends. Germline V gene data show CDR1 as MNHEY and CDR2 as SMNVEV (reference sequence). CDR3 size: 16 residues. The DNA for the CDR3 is TGTGCCAGCAGCCTGGTTGTAGGGGAAGCCTACAATGAGCAGTTCTTC. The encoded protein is CASSLVVGEAYNEQFF.

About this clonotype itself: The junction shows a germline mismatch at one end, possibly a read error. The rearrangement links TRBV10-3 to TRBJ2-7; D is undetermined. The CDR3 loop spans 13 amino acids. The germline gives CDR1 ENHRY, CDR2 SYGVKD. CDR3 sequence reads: CASSLSLFYGQYF. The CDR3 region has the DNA TGTGCCAGCAGTTTGTCTCTTTTCTACGGGCAGTACTTC.

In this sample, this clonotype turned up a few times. CDR3 in amino acids: CASSYRFGRIQETQYF. CDR3 in DNA: TGTGCCAGCAGTTATCGATTCGGGCGGATCCAAGAGACCCAGTACTTC. This chain joins TRBV6-5 and TRBJ2-5; no clear D. The CDR3 totals 16 residues. CDR1 MNHEY and CDR2 SVGAGI come from the germline V gene. Trimming removed 3 bases from V and 1 base from J, with 15 bases in between.

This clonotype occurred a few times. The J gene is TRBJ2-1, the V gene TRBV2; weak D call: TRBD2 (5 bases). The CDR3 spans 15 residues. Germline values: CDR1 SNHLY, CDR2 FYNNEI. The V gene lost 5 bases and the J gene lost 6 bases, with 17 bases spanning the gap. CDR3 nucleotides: TGTGCCAGCAGTCTACTGCGGAGGAAATTCAATGAGCAGTTCTTC. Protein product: CASSLLRRKFNEQFF.

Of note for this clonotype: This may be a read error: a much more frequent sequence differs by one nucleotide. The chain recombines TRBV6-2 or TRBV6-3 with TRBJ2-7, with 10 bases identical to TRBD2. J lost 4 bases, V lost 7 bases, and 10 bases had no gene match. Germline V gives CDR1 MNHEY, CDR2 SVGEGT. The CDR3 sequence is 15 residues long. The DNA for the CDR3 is TGTGCCAGCATCCGGGTGTCTAGCGGGGGATACGAGCAGTACTTC. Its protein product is CASIRVSSGGYEQYF.

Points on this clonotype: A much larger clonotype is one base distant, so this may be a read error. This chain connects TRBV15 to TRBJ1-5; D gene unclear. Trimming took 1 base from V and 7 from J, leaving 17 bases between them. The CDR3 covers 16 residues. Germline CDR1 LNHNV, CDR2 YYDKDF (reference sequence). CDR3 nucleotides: TGTGCCACCAGCAGAGCGAGACAAGATCAAGGACAGCCCCAGCATTTT. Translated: CATSRARQDQGQPQHF.

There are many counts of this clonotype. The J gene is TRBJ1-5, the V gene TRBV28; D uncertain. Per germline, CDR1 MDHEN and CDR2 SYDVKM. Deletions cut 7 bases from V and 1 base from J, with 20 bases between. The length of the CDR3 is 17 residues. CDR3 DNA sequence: TGTGCCAGCACCCACACAACCCGGGCAAGGAGCAATCAGCCCCAGCATTTT. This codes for CASTHTTRARSNQPQHF. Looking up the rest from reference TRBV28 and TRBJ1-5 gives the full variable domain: DVKVTQSSRYLVKRTGEKVFLECVQDMDHENMFWYRQDPGLGLRLIYFSYDVKMKEKGDIPEGYSVSREKKERFSLILESASTNQTSMYLCASTHTTRARSNQPQHFGDGTRLSIL.

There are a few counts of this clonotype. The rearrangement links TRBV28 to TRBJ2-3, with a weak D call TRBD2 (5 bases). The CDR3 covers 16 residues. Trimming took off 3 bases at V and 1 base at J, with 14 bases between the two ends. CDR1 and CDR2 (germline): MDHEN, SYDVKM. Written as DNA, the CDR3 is TGTGCCAGCAGTTTCAAATGGCGGGCTCGCACAGATACGCAGTATTTT. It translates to CASSFKWRARTDTQYF.

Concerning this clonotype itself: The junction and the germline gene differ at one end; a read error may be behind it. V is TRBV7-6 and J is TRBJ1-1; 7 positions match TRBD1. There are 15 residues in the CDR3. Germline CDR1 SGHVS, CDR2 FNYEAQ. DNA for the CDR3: TGTGCCAGCAGCCCGTTGGGACAGTGGAACACTAAAGCTTTCTTT. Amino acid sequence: CASSPLGQWNTKAFF.

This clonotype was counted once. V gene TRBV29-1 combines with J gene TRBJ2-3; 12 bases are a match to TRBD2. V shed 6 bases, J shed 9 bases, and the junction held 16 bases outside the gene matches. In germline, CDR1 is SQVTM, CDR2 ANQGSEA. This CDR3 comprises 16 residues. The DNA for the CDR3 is TGCAGCGTCGCCCCATCGCTAGCGGGAGGGCCCGACACGCAGTATTTT. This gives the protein CSVAPSLAGGPDTQYF.

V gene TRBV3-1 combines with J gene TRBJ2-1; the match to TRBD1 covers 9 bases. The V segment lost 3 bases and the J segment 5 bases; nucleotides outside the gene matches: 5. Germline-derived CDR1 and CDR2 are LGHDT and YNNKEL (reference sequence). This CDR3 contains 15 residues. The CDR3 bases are TGTGCCAGCAGCCACTGGGACAGGGTCCACAATGAGCAGTTCTTC. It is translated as CASSHWDRVHNEQFF.

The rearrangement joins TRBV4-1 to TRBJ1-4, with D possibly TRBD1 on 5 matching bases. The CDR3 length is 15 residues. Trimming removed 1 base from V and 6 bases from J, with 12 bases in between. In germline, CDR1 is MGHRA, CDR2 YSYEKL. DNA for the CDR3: TGCGCCAGCAGCCAAGGTCAACAGGCTTATGAAAAACTGTTTTTT. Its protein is CASSQGQQAYEKLFF.

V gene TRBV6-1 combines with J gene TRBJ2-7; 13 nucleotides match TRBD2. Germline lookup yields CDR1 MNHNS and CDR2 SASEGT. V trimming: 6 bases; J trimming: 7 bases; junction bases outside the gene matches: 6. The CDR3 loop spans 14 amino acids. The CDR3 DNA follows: TGTGCCAGCAGGGGACTAGCGGGACCCCTTGAGCAGTACTTC. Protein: CASRGLAGPLEQYF.